These T cell receptor beta chains were read from a single sample in a study of radiotherapy plus CTLA-4 blockade in lung cancer. Repertoires were generated with immunoSEQ multiplex PCR, while TCRdb's copy carries only in-frame clones and drops some. The table has some 64,000 clones, 65% to 85% seen once. Sequenced material: peripheral blood, taken from a patient treated with radiotherapy plus ipilimumab. The receptors shown here come from a human donor with non-small cell lung cancer whose response to radiotherapy plus ipilimumab could not be evaluated. Some clones in this sample may be carry-over from other donors' samples. Each CDR3 is given with its conserved first and last residue. Fields, in order: V gene, D gene, J gene, CDR3 protein. A D gene is named only where the DNA matches it firmly.

>TRBV19|.|TRBJ2-2
CASSKSRTGELFF
>TRBV9|TRBD2|TRBJ2-4
CASSVGLAGGENIQYF
>TRBV5-1|TRBD1|TRBJ1-6
CASSLASPSAGGDSPLHF
>TRBV19|TRBD1|TRBJ1-2
CASSVGQEIPGYTF
>TRBV19|.|TRBJ1-3
CASSMAGDGNTIYF
>TRBV6-5|.|TRBJ1-2
CASSYPGSIYGYTF
>TRBV5-1|TRBD2|TRBJ2-3
CASSEGLHTDTQYF
>TRBV7-2|.|TRBJ2-7
CASSLYSSNYEQYF
>TRBV28|TRBD2|TRBJ2-7
CASSLGGLTNEQYF
>TRBV27|.|.
CASSRNGGSYEQYF
>TRBV9|TRBD2|TRBJ2-2
CASSATSGGARFTGELFF
>TRBV7-3|TRBD2|TRBJ2-3
CASSYGTSNTDTQYF
>TRBV5-5|TRBD1|TRBJ2-3
CASSYGDRVADTQYF
>TRBV19|.|TRBJ1-2
CASSNPRGDKPLYGYTF
>TRBV6-5|.|TRBJ2-6
CASSPPGAGANVLTF
>TRBV6-5|.|TRBJ2-7
CASSEGDTSYEQYF
>TRBV19|.|TRBJ2-7
CASSRQDSSYEQYF
>TRBV5-1|.|TRBJ2-2
CASSLYRGSNTGELFF
>TRBV6-5|TRBD2|TRBJ2-1
CASSISGGSYNEQFF
>TRBV6-1|.|TRBJ2-1
CASSEASGDNEQFF
>TRBV7-2|.|TRBJ2-6
CASRPQGGGSGANVLTF
>TRBV7-9|TRBD1|TRBJ1-6
CASSRNRDRGFSYNSPLHF
>TRBV30|TRBD2|TRBJ2-5
CAWSVGLAGLQETQYF
>TRBV7-8|.|TRBJ2-5
CASSLGTGTQETQYF
>TRBV29-1|.|TRBJ2-5
CSAGHLGETQYF
>TRBV15|TRBD1|.
CATSRDRATGAEQYF
>TRBV9|.|TRBJ1-2
CASSVKEGGARSEGYTF
>TRBV18|TRBD2|TRBJ2-1
CASSSGSGTRYNEQFF
>TRBV2|TRBD1|TRBJ1-5
CASSAGSRGSQPQHF
>TRBV2|.|TRBJ1-5
CASSEYGGGVTSNQPQHF
>TRBV2|.|TRBJ1-1
CASREPTGYNTEAFF
>TRBV6-6|.|TRBJ2-5
CASGPRQQETQYF
>TRBV5-1|.|TRBJ1-1
CASSLGGNTEAFF
>TRBV27|.|TRBJ1-1
CASSLQEGKKAFF
>TRBV18|TRBD1|TRBJ2-7
CASSPTGQGNEQYF
>TRBV28|TRBD1|TRBJ2-3
CASSFEGTGTLTDTQYF
>TRBV29-1|TRBD1|TRBJ2-7
CSVTSGTGVYEQYF
>TRBV5-1|TRBD1|TRBJ1-2
CASSYGTGTSYGYTF
>TRBV6-1|.|TRBJ1-2
CASREGPDGYTF
>TRBV5-5|TRBD2|TRBJ2-1
CASSQETGGDNEQFF
>TRBV25-1|.|.
CASSPPQGTYEQYF
>TRBV5-1|TRBD1|TRBJ1-1
CASSIQGATEAFF
>TRBV19|.|TRBJ1-1
CASSIRVKNTEAFF
>TRBV6-5|.|TRBJ1-5
CASSYLAGSQPQHF
>TRBV9|.|.
CASSPVGAYEQYF
>TRBV5-6|.|TRBJ2-7
CASSSRGGWGREQYF
>TRBV5-1|.|TRBJ2-1
CASSRDPDYEQFF
>TRBV18|.|TRBJ1-6
CASSIEASANSPLHF
>TRBV10-3|TRBD1|TRBJ1-1
CASRTGQNREAFF
>TRBV29-1|.|TRBJ1-1
CSVDRGGAEAFF
>TRBV5-6|TRBD2|TRBJ2-5
CASSLEGLAGLYQETQYF
>TRBV10-3|.|TRBJ1-5
CAIGGVNQPQHF
>TRBV7-2|TRBD2|TRBJ2-7
CASRGEGPLFEQYF
>TRBV29-1|TRBD1|TRBJ2-7
CSVERISGTETPYEQYF
>TRBV28|.|TRBJ2-7
CASSTVHEQYF
>TRBV27|.|TRBJ2-3
CASSYGFLRTDTQYF
>TRBV5-1|TRBD2|TRBJ2-5
CASSLSSGGAQETQYF
>TRBV10-2|TRBD1|TRBJ2-5
CASSTGQWAETQYF
>TRBV15|.|TRBJ1-6
CATSTGFTLHF
>TRBV5-6|.|TRBJ1-6
CASKWGTSNSPLHF